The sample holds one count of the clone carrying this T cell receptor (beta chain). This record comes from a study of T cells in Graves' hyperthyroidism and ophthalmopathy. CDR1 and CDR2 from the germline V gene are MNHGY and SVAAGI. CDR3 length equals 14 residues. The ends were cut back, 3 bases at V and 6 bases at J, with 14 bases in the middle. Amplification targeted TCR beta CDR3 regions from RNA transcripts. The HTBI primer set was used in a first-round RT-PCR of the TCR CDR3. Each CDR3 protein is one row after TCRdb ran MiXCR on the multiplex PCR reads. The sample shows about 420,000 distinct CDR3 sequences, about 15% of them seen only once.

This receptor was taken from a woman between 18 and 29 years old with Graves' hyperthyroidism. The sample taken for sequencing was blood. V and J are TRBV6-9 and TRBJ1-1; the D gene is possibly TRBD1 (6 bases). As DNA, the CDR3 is TGTGCCAGCAGTTACGAGGGGGGGCTGGCTGAAGCTTTCTTT. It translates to CASSYEGGLAEAFF.